This T cell receptor beta chain was found in a study of CD8 T cells in ankylosing spondylitis. Notes on the study in general: Reports say disease-linked clones showed up significantly more in matched ankylosing spondylitis synovial fluid. A motif of roughly eight highly homologous TCR beta variants was seen as apparently characteristic of ankylosing spondylitis blood.

For this clonotype: The target antigen is unknown.

TCRdb re-called the 5' RACE reads through MiXCR, storing one row per CDR3 protein. This repertoire shows tens of thousands of distinct CDR3 sequences, 6.5% to 9.5% found once; its top ten account for approximately 31%. Looked up from germline, CDR1 is GTSNPN and CDR2 is SVGIG (reference sequence). The CDR3 covers 16 residues. V dropped 0 bases and J dropped 6 bases, with 20 bases sitting between them. The rearrangement uses TRBV30 and TRBJ1-1, with D uncertain. This clonotype originated in a male donor with ankylosing spondylitis or in good health (not recorded which). The sample taken for sequencing was blood. CDR3 DNA sequence: TGTGCCTGGAGTGTTAAGGCAGTCTCCCCAGGTGCTGAAGCTTTCTTT. Translation: CAWSVKAVSPGAEAFF. Looking up the rest from reference TRBV30 and TRBJ1-1 gives the full variable domain: SQTIHQWPATLVQPVGSPLSLECTVEGTSNPNLYWYRQAAGRGLQLLFYSVGIGQISSEVPQNLSASRPQDRQFILSSKKLLLSDSGFYLCAWSVKAVSPGAEAFFGQGTRLTVV.